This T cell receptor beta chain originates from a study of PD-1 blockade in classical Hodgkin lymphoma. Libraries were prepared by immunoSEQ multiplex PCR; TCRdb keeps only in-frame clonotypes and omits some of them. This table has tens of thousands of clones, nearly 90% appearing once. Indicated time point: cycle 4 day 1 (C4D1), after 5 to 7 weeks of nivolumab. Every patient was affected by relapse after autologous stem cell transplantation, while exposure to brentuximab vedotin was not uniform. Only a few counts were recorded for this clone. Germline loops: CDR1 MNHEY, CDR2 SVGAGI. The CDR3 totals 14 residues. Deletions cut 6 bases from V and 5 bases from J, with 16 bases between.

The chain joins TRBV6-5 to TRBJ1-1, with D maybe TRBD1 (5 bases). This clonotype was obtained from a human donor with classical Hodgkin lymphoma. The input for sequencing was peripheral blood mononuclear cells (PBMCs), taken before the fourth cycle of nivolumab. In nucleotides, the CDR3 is TGTGCCAGCAGGTATCAGGGAGTAGGGACTGAAGCTTTCTTT. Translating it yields CASRYQGVGTEAFF.